These 29 T cell receptor beta chains came from one sample sequenced in a study of T cells in Graves' hyperthyroidism and ophthalmopathy. The investigators amplified TCR beta CDR3 regions from RNA transcripts. The HTBI primer set was used in a first-round RT-PCR of the TCR CDR3. Using its own MiXCR run on the multiplex PCR reads, TCRdb lists one record per CDR3 protein. The sample records some 550,000 distinct CDR3 sequences, less than 25% being singletons. The sample was blood. All receptors come from a man between 18 and 29 years old with Graves' hyperthyroidism.

The chain joins TRBV6-1 to TRBJ1-1, with unresolved D. The CDR3 length is 14 residues. V was shortened by 2 bases and J by 5 bases, with 12 bases between the two germline ends. CDR1 is MNHNS, CDR2 SASEGT, per germline. The CDR3 region is CASSESWDPTEAFF. The CDR3 DNA sequence: TGTGCCAGCAGTGAATCTTGGGATCCGACTGAAGCTTTCTTT.

This clonotype occurred a few times. V and J are TRBV28 and TRBJ2-2; 9 bases align to TRBD1. CDR3 length equals 16 residues. V gave up 5 bases and J gave up 5 bases; unmatched junction bases: 9. Germline V lookup: CDR1 MDHEN, CDR2 SYDVKM. CDR3 nucleotide sequence: TGTGCCAGCAGTCCGGGGACAGGGAAGAGGACCGGGGAGCTGTTTTTT. It encodes CASSPGTGKRTGELFF.

As for this clonotype: This could be a read error, since a much larger clone is one nucleotide away. The rearrangement links TRBV30 to TRBJ2-5; D is ambiguous. Per the germline V gene, CDR1 is GTSNPN and CDR2 is SVGIG (reference sequence). The CDR3 is made up of 12 amino acids. Here the CDR3 DNA reads TGTGCCTGGAGTGGGGGTTTAGAGACCAAGTACTTC. Its translation: CAWSGGLETKYF.

The CDR3 DNA reads TGTGCCAGCAGCTTTATTAGACCGGACGGTGAAGCTTTCTTT. This encodes CASSFIRPDGEAFF. V is TRBV7-9 and J is TRBJ1-1, with D hard to call. Per the germline V gene, CDR1 is SEHNR and CDR2 is FQNEAQ (reference sequence). The CDR3 sequence is 14 residues long. The V gene lost 3 bases and the J gene lost 7 bases, with 15 bases spanning the gap.

The chain uses TRBV7-8 and TRBJ2-7; D remains unclear. Germline V CDR1 and CDR2: SGHVS, FQNEAQ. The V gene lost 9 bases and the J gene lost 0 bases, with 15 bases spanning the gap. CDR3 length equals 14 residues. CDR3 nucleotide sequence: TGTGCCAGGCGAGTGAATCAGCTCTCCTACGAGCAGTACTTC. Translated: CARRVNQLSYEQYF.

This clonotype turned up a few times. The chain couples TRBV11-2 to TRBJ1-6, with D tentatively TRBD1 (5 bases). Germline V gene data show CDR1 as SGHAT and CDR2 as FQNNGV. Trimming removed 1 base from V and 7 bases from J, with 14 bases in between. The CDR3 length is 16 residues. CDR3 sequence reads: CASSLGPGTLNSPLHF. The CDR3 DNA is TGTGCCAGCAGCTTAGGCCCAGGGACGCTGAATTCACCCCTCCACTTT.

This clonotype was seen ten or more times. The rearrangement uses TRBV6-1 and TRBJ2-3, with D possibly matching TRBD1 (5 bases). Per germline, CDR1 MNHNS and CDR2 SASEGT. The CDR3 sequence is 15 residues long. The V end was cut by 2 bases, the J end by 1 base, with 10 bases between. CDR3 residues: CASSETGRGTDTQYF. CDR3 in DNA: TGTGCCAGCAGTGAAACAGGACGGGGCACAGATACGCAGTATTTT.

This clonotype came up a few times. This chain links TRBV6-1 with TRBJ2-5; D possibly matches TRBD1 or TRBD2 (5 bases each). CDR1 is MNHNS, CDR2 SASEGT, per germline. The CDR3 spans 11 residues. V gave up 8 bases and J gave up 5 bases, with 9 bases separating them. The CDR3 region has the DNA TGTGCCAGCGGGGACCGGGAGACCCAGTACTTC. Translation gives CASGDRETQYF.

In its sample, this clonotype was seen a few times. This chain joins TRBV5-1 and TRBJ2-7; TRBD2 agrees at 7 bases. The junction had 6 bases not matched to a gene; V was cut back by 1 base and J by 2 bases. Per germline, CDR1 SGHRS and CDR2 YFSETQ. The CDR3 sequence is 15 residues long. The CDR3 DNA follows: TGCGCCAGCAGCTTGATCGCGGGGGAGACCTACGAGCAGTACTTC. This encodes CASSLIAGETYEQYF.

In its sample, this clonotype was seen many times. The V call is TRBV12-3 or TRBV12-4, the J call TRBJ1-5; D unclear. The CDR3 is 13 residues long. The V end lost 3 bases, the J end lost 1 base, and 4 bases lay between the germline ends. The CDR3: CASSFTSNQPQHF. DNA of the CDR3: TGTGCCAGCAGTTTCACAAGCAATCAGCCCCAGCATTTT.

In this sample, this clonotype turned up many times. V gene TRBV6-1 combines with J gene TRBJ1-2, with D maybe TRBD1 (5 bases). Germline CDR1 MNHNS, CDR2 SASEGT. The CDR3 runs 12 residues. Trimming removed 8 bases from V and 6 bases from J, with 13 bases in between. CDR3 coding DNA: TGTGCCAGCCGCAGTCGGGGCGATGGCTACACCTTC. Its translation is CASRSRGDGYTF.

The chain recombines TRBV20-1 with TRBJ2-7; D remains ambiguous. Between the trimmed V and J ends, which lost 1 base and 3 bases, there was a span of 10 bases. The CDR3 has 13 residues. Germline CDR1 is DFQATT and CDR2 is SNEGSKA (reference sequence). CDR3 amino acids: CSARGYTNYEQYF. CDR3 bases: TGCAGTGCTAGAGGTTACACCAACTACGAGCAGTACTTC.

This clonotype was counted many times. This chain links TRBV15 with TRBJ1-2; 7 bases line up with TRBD1. CDR1 LNHNV and CDR2 YYDKDF come from the germline V gene (reference sequence). V lost 4 bases, J lost 9 bases, and 8 bases stayed unmatched. The CDR3 runs 13 residues. The CDR3 loop reads CATSTDRTGRYTF. The CDR3 region has the DNA TGTGCCACCAGCACGGACAGGACAGGCCGCTACACCTTC.

This clonotype appeared many times. The rearrangement links TRBV28 to TRBJ2-7, with TRBD1 identical over 8 bases. This CDR3 has 14 amino acids. Germline V lookup: CDR1 MDHEN, CDR2 SYDVKM. The ends lost 4 bases at V and 9 bases at J; junction bases unmatched: 11. CDR3 residues: CASSSGTGIFGQYF. In nucleotides, the CDR3 is TGTGCCAGCAGTTCAGGGACAGGAATCTTCGGGCAGTACTTC.

The sample holds many counts of this clonotype. The J gene is TRBJ2-2, the V gene TRBV6-2 or TRBV6-3, with 10 bases fitting TRBD2. This CDR3 comprises 16 residues. Unmatched junction bases numbered 4, after V lost 6 bases and J lost 0 bases. Germline values: CDR1 MNHEY, CDR2 SVGEGT. In nucleotides, the CDR3 is TGTGCCAGCAGCCTGGGACTAGCGTCGAACACCGGGGAGCTGTTTTTT. Protein product: CASSLGLASNTGELFF.

V usage is TRBV6-2 or TRBV6-3 and J usage is TRBJ1-1; D is unresolved. Trimming took 5 bases from V and 2 from J, leaving 9 bases between them. CDR3 length: 13 residues. Germline CDR1 is MNHEY and CDR2 is SVGEGT. Here the CDR3 reads CASSKRHNTEAFF. In DNA form, the CDR3 reads TGTGCCAGCAGTAAAAGACACAACACTGAAGCTTTCTTT.

This clonotype was seen ten or more times. CDR3 protein: CASTDNPYGYTF. CDR3 DNA sequence: TGTGCCAGTACAGACAACCCCTATGGCTACACCTTC. J is TRBJ1-2 and V is TRBV19; D gene uncertain. V lost 7 bases and J lost 4, with 10 bases in between. CDR1 is LNHDA and CDR2 is SQIVND in the germline V gene (reference sequence). The CDR3 consists of 12 residues.

Worth noting for this clonotype: Sequence at one end of the junction differs from germline and may be a read error. The J gene is TRBJ2-5, the V gene TRBV12-5; 7 bases line up with TRBD2. This CDR3 has 14 residues. CDR1 LGHNT and CDR2 FRNRAP come from the germline V gene. The CDR3 region is CPPREAVVMETQYF. Written as DNA, the CDR3 is TGCCCCCCTCGGGAGGCGGTTGTAATGGAGACCCAGTACTTC.

This chain uses TRBV24-1 with TRBJ2-7; possible D gene TRBD1, 6 bases. The CDR3 is made up of 15 amino acids. V was pared by 1 base and J by 3 bases, with 12 bases between. The germline gives CDR1 KGHDR, CDR2 SFDVKD. CDR3 DNA sequence: TGTGCCACCAGTGATTTAGGGGGTTCCATCTACGAGCAGTACTTC. It specifies CATSDLGGSIYEQYF.

This clonotype was seen many times. CDR3 sequence: CASSLVFVDGGVRGETQYF. The CDR3, as DNA: TGCGCCAGCAGCTTGGTCTTCGTAGACGGGGGGGTTAGAGGAGAGACCCAGTACTTC. The rearrangement links TRBV5-1 to TRBJ2-5; TRBD2 aligns across 8 bases. Trimming at V came to 0 bases and at J to 4 bases, leaving 17 bases not matched to a gene. CDR1 and CDR2 from the germline V gene are SGHRS and YFSETQ. This CDR3 contains 19 residues.

This clonotype was seen a handful of times. This chain joins TRBV6-1 and TRBJ1-1; tentatively, D is TRBD1 (5 bases). Germline V CDR1 and CDR2: MNHNS, SASEGT. The V and J ends lost 6 bases and 6 bases respectively, with 14 bases between them. The CDR3 sequence is 13 residues long. The CDR3 here is CASRRRGVPEAFF. The CDR3 nucleotides are TGTGCCAGCAGGCGCCGGGGGGTACCTGAAGCTTTCTTT.

This clonotype was counted a single time. Since a much larger clone is just one base distant, this may be a read error. The V call is TRBV28, the J call TRBJ1-2; D perhaps matches TRBD1 (5 bases). Germline CDR1 is MDHEN and CDR2 is SYDVKM. The CDR3 extends over 11 amino acids. The CDR3 DNA sequence: TGTGCCACTCGGGACCGAAGGGGCTACATCTTC. Translated, it gives CATRDRRGYIF.

This clonotype was seen a handful of times. The V gene is TRBV12-3 or TRBV12-4, the J gene TRBJ1-1; D uncertain. V lost 7 bases and J lost 5, with 17 bases in between. This CDR3 contains 14 residues. The CDR3 nucleotides are TGTGCCAGCATCCCTGACTGGGGTTTAACTGAAGCTTTCTTT. Translation: CASIPDWGLTEAFF.

Ten or more counts support this clonotype. J is TRBJ2-7 and V is TRBV11-2, with D unclear. The CDR3 extends over 13 amino acids. Trimming shortened V by 5 bases and J by 4 bases, and 12 bases separated the two germline ends. Germline V gene data show CDR1 as SGHAT and CDR2 as FQNNGV. CDR3 in amino acids: CASSVGGEYEQYF. CDR3 in DNA: TGTGCCAGCAGCGTAGGTGGGGAATACGAGCAGTACTTC.

This clonotype was picked up many times. The chain joins TRBV10-3 to TRBJ1-1, with D perhaps TRBD1 (6 bases). The CDR3 length is 13 residues. Per germline, CDR1 ENHRY and CDR2 SYGVKD. The V and J ends lost 10 bases and 4 bases respectively, with 16 bases between them. In DNA form, the CDR3 reads TGTGCCAACCAGGACAGAGTGGGCACTGAAGCTTTCTTT. Translated, it gives CANQDRVGTEAFF.

This clonotype was seen ten or more times. The rearrangement links TRBV2 to TRBJ2-7; D may correspond to TRBD1 or TRBD2 (5 bases each). Trimming stripped 11 bases from V and 4 bases from J, with 18 bases between. The length of the CDR3 is 13 residues. CDR1 is SNHLY, CDR2 FYNNEI, per germline. DNA of the CDR3: TGTGCCTCGTCCTACGGGGCAGGGTACGAGCAGTACTTC. The encoded protein is CASSYGAGYEQYF.

This clonotype was detected only a few times. CDR3 DNA: TGTGCCAGCAGTTTAGGGGACCTCCGCGAGCAGTACTTC. Protein: CASSLGDLREQYF. This sequence joins TRBV27 and TRBJ2-7, with D perhaps given as TRBD1 or TRBD2 (5 bases each). The CDR3 runs to 13 residues. Germline V gives CDR1 MNHEY, CDR2 SMNVEV (reference sequence). V was clipped by 2 bases and J by 6 bases, with 11 bases between them.

This chain joins TRBV7-9 and TRBJ1-2, with 11 bases matching TRBD1. Per the germline V gene, CDR1 is SEHNR and CDR2 is FQNEAQ (reference sequence). After removal of 4 bases from V and 6 bases from J, the junction contained 7 bases not matched to a gene. The CDR3 loop spans 15 amino acids. Here the CDR3 DNA reads TGTGCCAGCAGCTACCCGGGACAGGGGGGAGATGGCTACACCTTC. It specifies CASSYPGQGGDGYTF.

This clonotype was detected many times. V gene TRBV7-6 combines with J gene TRBJ2-5, with D perhaps matching TRBD2 (7 bases). V was trimmed by 0 bases and J by 7 bases, leaving 12 bases between them. Germline assignment: CDR1 SGHVS and CDR2 FNYEAQ. CDR3 size: 14 residues. The CDR3 coding sequence is TGTGCCAGCAGCTTAGCGGGGGGGCCGGGGACCCAGTACTTC. Its protein is CASSLAGGPGTQYF. The whole variable domain, remainder taken from reference TRBV7-6 and TRBJ2-5, is GAGVSQSPRYKVTKRGQDVALRCDPISGHVSLYWYRQALGQGPEFLTYFNYEAQQDKSGLPNDRFSAERPEGSISTLTIQRTEQRDSAMYRCASSLAGGPGTQYFGPGTRLLVL.